The rows below give T cell receptor beta chains drawn from one sample of a study of blood T cell repertoires in COVID-19. TCRdb keeps only in-frame clones here, not all; method: immunoSEQ multiplex PCR. The data show 260,000 or so clones, around 81% seen once. Sample: peripheral blood. Receptors were obtained from a woman of 80 years or more with COVID-19, enrolled during active disease. Both conserved end residues are part of each CDR3. Each record gives: CDR3 length, clone size, J gene, V gene, D gene, CDR3 DNA, CDR3 protein. The D gene is left open where the match is weak. For some rows the clone size is stated as once, few or many, or as a class when expanded; others skip it.

length: 19
size: .
J: TRBJ1-3
V: TRBV4-1
D: TRBD1
DNA: TGCGCCAGCAGCCAAGATAGGGGAGGTATCGGACAGGGGGGAAACACCATATATTTT
CDR3: CASSQDRGGIGQGGNTIYF

length: 14
size: .
J: TRBJ1-1
V: TRBV19
D: TRBD1
DNA: TGTGCCAGTAGTACTCCGGGACAGGGAGCTGAAGCTTTCTTT
CDR3: CASSTPGQGAEAFF

length: 14
size: .
J: TRBJ2-1
V: TRBV30
D: .
DNA: TGTGCCTGGAGTTCTACCTCCCTTGCGAATGAGCAGTTCTTC
CDR3: CAWSSTSLANEQFF

length: 15
size: once
J: TRBJ2-3
V: TRBV5-1
D: TRBD2
DNA: TGCGCCAGCAGCCCTGGGACTAACAAAGGGGATACGCAGTATTTT
CDR3: CASSPGTNKGDTQYF

length: 13
size: .
J: TRBJ1-4
V: TRBV7-9
D: .
DNA: TGTGCCAGCAGCTCCCGGGACTACGAAAAACTGTTTTTT
CDR3: CASSSRDYEKLFF

length: 15
size: few
J: TRBJ1-5
V: TRBV7-2
D: .
DNA: TGTGCCAGCAGTTTGAGTGGGGCGGGGAGTCAGCCCCAGCATTTT
CDR3: CASSLSGAGSQPQHF

length: 11
size: .
J: TRBJ2-7
V: TRBV28
D: .
DNA: TGTGCCAGCAGTCGTCGAGGGGGTCAGTACTTC
CDR3: CASSRRGGQYF

length: 16
size: few
J: TRBJ1-6
V: TRBV6-6
D: TRBD1
DNA: TGTGCCAGCTTTATGACCCGGGGGGACAGGAATTCACCCCTCCACTTT
CDR3: CASFMTRGDRNSPLHF

length: 13
size: .
J: TRBJ2-5
V: TRBV20-1
D: .
DNA: TGCAGTGCTAGTTCTCCGGTCCCAGAGACCCAGTACTTC
CDR3: CSASSPVPETQYF

length: 13
size: once
J: TRBJ2-4
V: TRBV11-2
D: .
DNA: TGTGCCAGCAGCTCGAACATGGGGAGCATTCAGTACTTC
CDR3: CASSSNMGSIQYF